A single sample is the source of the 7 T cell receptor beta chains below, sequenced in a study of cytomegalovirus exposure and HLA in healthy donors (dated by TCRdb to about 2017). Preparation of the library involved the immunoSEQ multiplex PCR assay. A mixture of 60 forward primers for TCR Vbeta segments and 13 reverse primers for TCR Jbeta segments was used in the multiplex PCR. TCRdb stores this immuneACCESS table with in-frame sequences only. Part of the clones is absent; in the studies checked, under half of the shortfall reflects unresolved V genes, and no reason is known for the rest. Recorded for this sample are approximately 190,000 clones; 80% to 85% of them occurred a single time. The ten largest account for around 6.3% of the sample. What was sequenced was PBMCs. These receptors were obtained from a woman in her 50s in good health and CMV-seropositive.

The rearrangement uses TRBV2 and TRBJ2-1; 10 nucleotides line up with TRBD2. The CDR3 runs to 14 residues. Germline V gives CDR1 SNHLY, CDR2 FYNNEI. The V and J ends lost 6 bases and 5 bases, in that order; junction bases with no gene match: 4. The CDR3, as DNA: TGTGCCAGCAGGGGACTAGCGCACAACAATGAGCAGTTCTTC. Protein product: CASRGLAHNNEQFF.

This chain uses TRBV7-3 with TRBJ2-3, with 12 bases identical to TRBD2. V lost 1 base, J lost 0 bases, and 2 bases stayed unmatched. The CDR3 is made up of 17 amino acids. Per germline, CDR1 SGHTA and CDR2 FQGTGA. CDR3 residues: CASSLKGTSGSTDTQYF. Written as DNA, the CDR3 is TGTGCCAGCAGCTTAAAAGGGACTAGCGGGAGCACAGATACGCAGTATTTT.

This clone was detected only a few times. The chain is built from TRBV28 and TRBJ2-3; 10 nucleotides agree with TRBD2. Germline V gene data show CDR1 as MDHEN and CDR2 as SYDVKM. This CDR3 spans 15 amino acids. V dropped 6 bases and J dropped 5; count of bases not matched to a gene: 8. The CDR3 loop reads CASRPAGGWGDTQYF. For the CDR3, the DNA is TGTGCCAGCAGGCCAGCGGGAGGGTGGGGAGATACGCAGTATTTT.

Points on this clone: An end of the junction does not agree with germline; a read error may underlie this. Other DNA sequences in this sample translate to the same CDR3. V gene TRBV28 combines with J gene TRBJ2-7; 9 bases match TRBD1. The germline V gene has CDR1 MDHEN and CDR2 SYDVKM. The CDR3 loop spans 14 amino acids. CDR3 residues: CASSSGTGSYEQYF. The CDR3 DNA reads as TGTGCTAGCAGTTCCGGGACAGGGAGTTACGAGCAGTACTTC.

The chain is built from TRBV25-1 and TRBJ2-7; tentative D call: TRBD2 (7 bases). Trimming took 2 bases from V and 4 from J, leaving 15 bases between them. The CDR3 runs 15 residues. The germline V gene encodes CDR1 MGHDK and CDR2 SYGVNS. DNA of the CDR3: TGTGCCAGCAGTGAAGCGGCGGGGGCCCCTTACGAGCAGTACTTC. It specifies CASSEAAGAPYEQYF.

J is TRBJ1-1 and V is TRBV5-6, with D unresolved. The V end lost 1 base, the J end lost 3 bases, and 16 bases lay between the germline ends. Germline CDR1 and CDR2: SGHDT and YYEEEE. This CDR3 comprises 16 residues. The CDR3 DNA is TGTGCCAGCAGCTTGAATCCGGGAGACTTGGACACTGAAGCTTTCTTT. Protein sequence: CASSLNPGDLDTEAFF.

CDR3 protein: CASSAFHRLDNEQFF. The CDR3 DNA follows: TGTGCCAGCAGCGCGTTCCATCGACTAGACAATGAGCAGTTCTTC. This chain uses TRBV9 with TRBJ2-1; perhaps TRBD2 as D (6 bases). V dropped 3 bases and J dropped 5 bases, with 15 bases sitting between them. CDR1 and CDR2 (germline): SGDLS, YYNGEE. CDR3 size: 15 residues.